One and the same sample provided the 18 T cell receptor beta chains below, sequenced in a study of radiotherapy plus CTLA-4 blockade in lung cancer. TCRdb's table, derived via immunoSEQ multiplex PCR, lists solely in-frame clones and lacks some. There are roughly 50,000 clones in the sample; about 86% occur only once, and less than 20% lies in the top ten. The input for sequencing was peripheral blood, taken from a patient treated with radiotherapy plus ipilimumab. The origin of the receptors is a human donor with non-small cell lung cancer that progressed on radiotherapy plus ipilimumab. Some clones in this sample may be carry-over from other donors' samples.

The V gene is TRBV10-3, the J gene TRBJ2-3, with 13 bases fitting TRBD2. The CDR3 sequence is 16 residues long. From germline, CDR1 is ENHRY and CDR2 SYGVKD. V lost 3 bases, J lost 3 bases, and 3 bases stayed unmatched. CDR3 bases: TGTGCCATCAGTGACCCGGGACTAGCGGGGACAGATACGCAGTATTTT. Translating it yields CAISDPGLAGTDTQYF.

This clone was picked up one time. The V and J genes are TRBV10-3 and TRBJ2-3, with D possibly matching TRBD1 (6 bases). The V gene lost 7 bases and the J gene lost 0 bases, with 11 bases spanning the gap. The V gene's germline CDR1 is ENHRY and CDR2 SYGVKD. This CDR3 spans 14 amino acids. The CDR3 region is CAITPGHSTDTQYF. The DNA of the CDR3 is TGTGCCATCACTCCGGGACACAGCACAGATACGCAGTATTTT.

This chain uses TRBV4-1 with TRBJ2-1; TRBD2 matches 10 bases. The CDR3 is made up of 14 amino acids. The ends lost 4 bases at V and 5 bases at J; junction bases unmatched: 2. CDR1 and CDR2 (germline): MGHRA, YSYEKL. CDR3 bases: TGCGCCAGCAGCCCCGGACTAGCGGACAATGAGCAGTTCTTC. Translating gives CASSPGLADNEQFF.

This rearrangement joins TRBV27 to TRBJ1-2, with D maybe TRBD1 (5 bases). The ends were cut back, 6 bases at V and 0 bases at J, with 14 bases in the middle. CDR1 MNHEY and CDR2 SMNVEV come from the germline V gene (reference sequence). The CDR3 runs 15 residues. In nucleotides, the CDR3 is TGTGCCAGCAGCTTAGGGGCCACCCCTAACTATGGCTACACCTTC. It is translated as CASSLGATPNYGYTF.

The CDR3 region has the DNA TGCGCCAGCAGCCAAACCCTGGACAGGGATAGCAAGGGCTACACCTTC. Its translation is CASSQTLDRDSKGYTF. V gene TRBV4-1 combines with J gene TRBJ1-2, with 8 bases fitting TRBD1. This CDR3 spans 16 amino acids. CDR1 and CDR2 from the germline V gene are MGHRA and YSYEKL. V was pared by 2 bases and J by 8 bases, with 13 bases of the junction left unmatched.

This rearrangement joins TRBV2 to TRBJ1-1; D uncertain. CDR1 SNHLY and CDR2 FYNNEI come from the germline V gene. V was trimmed by 10 bases and J by 1 base, leaving 13 bases between them. This CDR3 has 13 residues. CDR3 bases: TGTGCCACCTCTTCCCGAGGGAACACTGAAGCTTTCTTT. Protein: CATSSRGNTEAFF.

This rearrangement joins TRBV9 to TRBJ1-1; D not resolved. CDR1 SGDLS and CDR2 YYNGEE come from the germline V gene. Deletions cut 4 bases from V and 7 bases from J, with 11 bases between. The CDR3 runs 12 residues. As DNA, the CDR3 is TGTGCCAGCAGCTCCGTGTGGAGTGAAGCTTTCTTT. Its protein is CASSSVWSEAFF.

The chain employs TRBV7-9 and TRBJ2-1; 10 nucleotides agree with TRBD2. The V gene's germline CDR1 is SEHNR and CDR2 FQNEAQ (reference sequence). The CDR3 runs 19 residues. Trimming removed 6 bases from V and 2 bases from J; junction bases left unmatched: 16. The CDR3 coding sequence is TGTGCCAGCAGTTTTAGCGGGAGGACCAGAGATCGTACCTACAATGAGCAGTTCTTC. It encodes CASSFSGRTRDRTYNEQFF.

This clone came up a few times. V gene TRBV6-5 combines with J gene TRBJ1-2, with 8 bases matching TRBD1. This CDR3 spans 13 amino acids. Germline CDR1 reads MNHEY; CDR2 reads SVGAGI. The ends lost 7 bases at V and 4 bases at J; junction bases unmatched: 5. DNA for the CDR3: TGTGCCAGCACCGGGCAGGGGGCCTATGGCTACACCTTC. It is translated as CASTGQGAYGYTF.

CDR3 amino acids: CASSSSGGINEQFF. The CDR3 region has the DNA TGCGCCAGCAGCTCCAGCGGGGGTATAAATGAGCAGTTCTTC. This chain joins TRBV5-1 and TRBJ2-1; the match to TRBD2 covers 8 bases. The CDR3 is 14 amino acids. Germline V lookup: CDR1 SGHRS, CDR2 YFSETQ. J gave up 7 bases and V 3 bases, and 6 bases lay outside the gene matches.

The V call is TRBV19, the J call TRBJ1-6; 7 nucleotides agree with TRBD1. CDR3 length equals 15 residues. Germline trimming cut 4 bases from V and 6 bases from J; bases unmatched to any gene: 6. Germline V CDR1 and CDR2: LNHDA, SQIVND (reference sequence). The CDR3 loop reads CASSTRTGPNSPLHF. DNA of the CDR3: TGTGCCAGTAGTACCCGGACAGGCCCTAATTCACCCCTCCACTTT. The entire variable domain, with the rest obtained from reference TRBV19 and TRBJ1-6, is as follows: DGGITQSPKYLFRKEGQNVTLSCEQNLNHDAMYWYRQDPGQGLRLIYYSQIVNDFQKGDIAEGYSVSREKKESFPLTVTSAQKNPTAFYLCASSTRTGPNSPLHFGNGTRLTVT.

The chain employs TRBV27 and TRBJ2-5, with D possibly TRBD1 on 5 matching bases. There are 14 residues in the CDR3. Germline V gene sequence: CDR1 MNHEY, CDR2 SMNVEV (reference sequence). The V and J ends lost 5 bases and 9 bases respectively, with 19 bases between them. The DNA for the CDR3 is TGTGCCAGCAGTCCTATCAGGATCCAAGGGGCCCAGTACTTC. This gives the protein CASSPIRIQGAQYF.

The V and J genes are TRBV14 and TRBJ2-7, with D perhaps TRBD1 (6 bases). Trimming removed 1 base from V and 7 bases from J, with 11 bases in between. The CDR3 is made up of 13 amino acids. Germline lookup yields CDR1 SGHDN and CDR2 FVKESK. CDR3 sequence reads: CASSQGDTREQYF. The CDR3 DNA is TGTGCCAGCAGCCAAGGGGACACCCGGGAGCAGTACTTC. The variable domain in full, with the rest retrieved from reference TRBV14 and TRBJ2-7, is EAGVTQFPSHSVIEKGQTVTLRCDPISGHDNLYWYRRVMGKEIKFLLHFVKESKQDESGMPNNRFLAERTGGTYSTLKVQPAELEDSGVYFCASSQGDTREQYFGPGTRLTVT.

Here the CDR3 reads CASSGRDRSYTEAFF. For the CDR3, the DNA is TGTGCCAGCAGTGGACGGGACAGGAGTTACACTGAAGCTTTCTTT. V gene TRBV2 combines with J gene TRBJ1-1; 8 bases fit TRBD1. Trimming removed 4 bases from V and 3 bases from J; junction bases left unmatched: 7. The CDR3 has 15 residues. CDR1 SNHLY and CDR2 FYNNEI come from the germline V gene.

This clone was found once. The rearrangement joins TRBV10-3 to TRBJ2-7, with a possible D match to TRBD1 (6 bases). V dropped 4 bases and J dropped 3 bases, with 13 bases sitting between them. The CDR3 runs to 14 residues. Per germline, CDR1 ENHRY and CDR2 SYGVKD. CDR3 sequence: CAISGRGGYYEQYF. The CDR3 DNA follows: TGTGCCATCAGTGGCAGGGGTGGGTACTACGAGCAGTACTTC.

This rearrangement joins TRBV10-2 to TRBJ1-1; a weak D match, TRBD1 (5 bases). From germline, CDR1 is WSHSY and CDR2 SAAADI. CDR3 length equals 11 residues. The ends were cut back, 7 bases at V and 10 bases at J, with 13 bases in the middle. Written as DNA, the CDR3 is TGCGCCAGCAACGGACCCCAGGGAGCTTTCTTT. As protein: CASNGPQGAFF.

This chain's CDR3 is CASSPPRGSPDTQYF. In DNA form, the CDR3 reads TGTGCCAGCAGTCCCCCGCGGGGCTCCCCGGATACGCAGTATTTT. V usage is TRBV27 and J usage is TRBJ2-3, with D possibly TRBD2 on 6 matching bases. The CDR3 runs to 15 residues. Germline-derived CDR1 and CDR2 are MNHEY and SMNVEV (reference sequence). Deletions cut 5 bases from V and 6 bases from J, with 18 bases between.

J is TRBJ1-3 and V is TRBV19; D gene uncertain. Germline CDR1 LNHDA, CDR2 SQIVND (reference sequence). Trimming stripped 3 bases from V and 3 bases from J, with 12 bases between. The CDR3 extends over 15 amino acids. CDR3 amino acids: CASSIPRYSGNTIYF. The CDR3 nucleotides read TGTGCCAGTAGTATTCCCCGGTACAGTGGAAACACCATATATTTT. Full variable domain (remainder filled in from reference TRBV19 and TRBJ1-3): DGGITQSPKYLFRKEGQNVTLSCEQNLNHDAMYWYRQDPGQGLRLIYYSQIVNDFQKGDIAEGYSVSREKKESFPLTVTSAQKNPTAFYLCASSIPRYSGNTIYFGEGSWLTVV.